This TCR beta chain was sequenced during a study of PD-L1 blockade in urothelial cancer. As to time point: peripheral blood 6 weeks after treatment start. Germline lookup yields CDR1 LGHNA and CDR2 YNFKEQ. The CDR3 runs 15 residues. V lost 3 bases and J lost 0, with 11 bases in between. Assay used: immunoSEQ multiplex PCR; TCRdb lists only in-frame clones, some missing. The profile covers about 40,000 clones, with roughly 84% appearing a single time and 2.6% taken by the ten largest. The sample here was PBMCs, taken around atezolizumab (anti-PD-L1) treatment. The source of this sequence is a man aged 65 to 79 with urothelial cancer. This chain links TRBV4-2 with TRBJ1-1; a weak D match, TRBD1 (6 bases). The CDR3 DNA reads TGTGCCAGCAGCCAGGGGGACACCATGAACACTGAAGCTTTCTTT. Translation gives CASSQGDTMNTEAFF.